The sequence of this TCR beta chain was determined in a study of CD8 T cells in Susac syndrome. TCR beta sequencing was performed on blood CD8+ and CD4+ T cells. The multiple sclerosis control group comprised treatment-naive patients with stable or active relapsing-remitting disease. TEMRA cells were FACS-enriched and CD8+ and CD4+ T cells negatively isolated. Trimming cost V 1 base and J 3 bases; bases outside gene matches: 5. The CDR3 length is 15 residues. Per the germline V gene, CDR1 is LGHDT and CDR2 is YNNKEL (reference sequence). Reverse transcription of roughly 0.45 to 1 ug RNA used random hexamers. Coverage of TCR beta CDR3 amplification by immunoSEQ multiplex PCR extended to 54 Vbeta and 13 Jbeta. TCRdb called the immunoSEQ multiplex PCR reads again in MiXCR, with one record for every CDR3 protein. The sample yields a few hundred thousand distinct CDR3 sequences, under 95% seen once.

The receptor comes from a human donor with multiple sclerosis. The chain recombines TRBV3-1 with TRBJ1-2; TRBD1 agrees at 7 bases. Sequenced sample: CD4+ T cells from PBMCs. The CDR3 DNA reads TGTGCCAGCAGCCAAGTTGGGACAGCGGACTATGGCTACACCTTC. Amino acids: CASSQVGTADYGYTF.